A single sample gave rise to the 27 T cell receptor beta chains below, sequenced in a study of blood T cell repertoires in COVID-19. The protocol was immunoSEQ multiplex PCR, while the TCRdb copy is restricted to in-frame clones and leaves out a portion. The sample contains approximately 170,000 clones, roughly 88% of which appear only once. Sequencing input: peripheral blood. The receptors come from a man of 80 years or more with COVID-19, enrolled during active disease.

The chain uses TRBV4-1 and TRBJ1-2, with D possibly TRBD1 on 5 matching bases. Trimming removed 3 bases from V and 1 base from J, with 18 bases in between. CDR1 is MGHRA and CDR2 is YSYEKL in the germline V gene. The CDR3 has 17 residues. The CDR3 nucleotides are TGCGCCAGCAGCCAGCTAAGCGGGGCTATGGGTAACTATGGCTACACCTTC. This sequence encodes CASSQLSGAMGNYGYTF.

The V gene is TRBV3-1 (or the pseudogene TRBV3-2), the J gene TRBJ2-1; a weak D match, TRBD1 (5 bases). Per germline, CDR1 LGHDT and CDR2 YNNKEL (reference sequence). Deletions cut 1 base from V and 0 bases from J, with 13 bases between. CDR3 size: 17 residues. The CDR3 sequence is CASSQGKGHPSYNEQFF. In DNA, the CDR3 is TGTGCCAGCAGCCAAGGGAAGGGGCACCCCTCCTACAATGAGCAGTTCTTC.

The chain couples TRBV6-5 to TRBJ1-2; possibly TRBD1 for D (5 bases). Per germline, CDR1 MNHEY and CDR2 SVGAGI. Trimming left V 8 bases short and J 4 bases short, with 14 bases between. The CDR3 loop spans 13 amino acids. The CDR3 reads CASVLGRGYGYTF. The CDR3 DNA reads TGTGCCAGCGTACTCGGGAGGGGCTATGGCTACACCTTC.

The chain carries TRBV7-6 and TRBJ1-6; TRBD1 might be the D (5 bases). Per germline, CDR1 SGHVS and CDR2 FNYEAQ. The CDR3 contains 17 residues. V was shortened by 5 bases and J by 3 bases, with 17 bases between the two germline ends. The chain's CDR3 is CASSPPGAGGYNSPLHF. CDR3 DNA: TGTGCCAGCAGCCCCCCGGGCGCGGGGGGCTATAATTCACCCCTCCACTTT.

About this clone: Other DNA sequences from this sample encode an identical CDR3 as well. The J gene is TRBJ1-1, the V gene TRBV5-1; D is possibly TRBD1 (5 bases). This CDR3 is 13 amino acids long. V lost 1 base and J 3 bases, leaving 7 bases between the germline ends. Per the germline V gene, CDR1 is SGHRS and CDR2 is YFSETQ. The chain's CDR3 is CASSLQGDTEAFF. CDR3 bases: TGCGCCAGCAGCTTGCAGGGTGACACTGAAGCTTTCTTT.

This clone was detected only once. The chain couples TRBV5-1 to TRBJ2-7; possible D gene TRBD1, 6 bases. Germline-derived CDR1 and CDR2 are SGHRS and YFSETQ. There are 14 residues in the CDR3. With 4 bases removed from V and 3 bases from J, the gap between germline ends came to 14 bases. CDR3 in DNA: TGCGCCAGCAGCCCGGACAGACCTTACTACGAGCAGTACTTC. Translating it yields CASSPDRPYYEQYF.

J is TRBJ1-1 and V is TRBV7-6; 7 bases are shared with TRBD1. The J segment lost 3 bases and the V segment lost 2 bases, leaving 6 bases of the junction unmatched. The CDR3 is 15 residues long. CDR1 and CDR2 (germline): SGHVS, FNYEAQ. For the CDR3, the DNA is TGTGCCAGCAGCTTATGGGACAGAAAACACACTGAAGCTTTCTTT. It encodes CASSLWDRKHTEAFF.

The genes are TRBV5-6 and TRBJ2-2, with a possible D match to TRBD1 (7 bases). The CDR3 extends over 16 amino acids. Per the germline V gene, CDR1 is SGHDT and CDR2 is YYEEEE. V was cut by 4 bases and J by 6 bases, with 19 bases left in between. CDR3 in DNA: TGTGCCAGCAGCCCGAGGGGGGCAGGGGGTCCCGGGGAGCTGTTTTTT. Its protein product is CASSPRGAGGPGELFF.

The rearrangement joins TRBV9 to TRBJ2-2; 9 bases are a match to TRBD2. This CDR3 is built from 16 residues. V gave up 2 bases and J gave up 1 base; unmatched junction bases: 3. Germline assignment: CDR1 SGDLS and CDR2 YYNGEE. The CDR3 spells CASSVELAGNTGELFF. In DNA, the CDR3 is TGTGCCAGCAGCGTCGAACTAGCGGGGAACACCGGGGAGCTGTTTTTT. The full variable domain, in which reference TRBV9 and TRBJ2-2 provide the parts outside the CDR3, is DSGVTQTPKHLITATGQRVTLRCSPRSGDLSVYWYQQSLDQGLQFLIQYYNGEERAKGNILERFSAQQFPDLHSELNLSSLELGDSALYFCASSVELAGNTGELFFGEGSRLTVL.

The genes are TRBV2 and TRBJ1-3; D not resolved. The CDR3 sequence is 15 residues long. Germline loops: CDR1 SNHLY, CDR2 FYNNEI. The V gene lost 1 base and the J gene lost 4 bases, with 11 bases spanning the gap. CDR3 protein: CASSEVRAPGNTIYF. CDR3 DNA: TGTGCCAGCAGTGAAGTGAGGGCTCCGGGAAACACCATATATTTT.

This rearrangement joins TRBV9 to TRBJ1-2, with TRBD1 identical over 7 bases. Germline CDR1 SGDLS, CDR2 YYNGEE. CDR3 length: 15 residues. V dropped 0 bases and J dropped 8; count of bases not matched to a gene: 10. The CDR3, as DNA: TGTGCCAGCAGCGTAGCACAAACCGGGACAGTCGGCTACACCTTC. This gives the protein CASSVAQTGTVGYTF.

V gene TRBV5-4 combines with J gene TRBJ2-7; TRBD1 aligns across 7 bases. CDR1 and CDR2 from the germline V gene are SGHNT and YYREEE (reference sequence). Trimming cost V 4 bases and J 5 bases; bases outside gene matches: 6. The CDR3 totals 13 residues. The CDR3 here is CASSQNTGDEQYF. The CDR3 bases are TGTGCCAGCAGCCAAAACACAGGGGACGAGCAGTACTTC.

The chain is built from TRBV11-2 and TRBJ2-3, with 8 positions matching TRBD2. V dropped 3 bases and J dropped 8; count of bases not matched to a gene: 7. The CDR3 spans 14 residues. CDR1 and CDR2 from the germline V gene are SGHAT and FQNNGV. DNA of the CDR3: TGTGCCAGCAGCTTCGAGGCGGGGGGTGGTACGCAGTATTTT. Translation gives CASSFEAGGGTQYF.

In its sample, this clone was seen a few times. V is TRBV11-2 and J is TRBJ2-5; TRBD1 might be the D (7 bases). The germline gives CDR1 SGHAT, CDR2 FQNNGV. CDR3 length: 16 amino acids. V was clipped by 4 bases and J by 5 bases, with 20 bases between them. As DNA, the CDR3 is TGTGCCAGCAGCTCCTTTGGAGGGGGCGCCGGGGAGACCCAGTACTTC. This gives the protein CASSSFGGGAGETQYF.

The rearrangement links TRBV19 to TRBJ2-7; 11 nucleotides line up with TRBD1. V was pared by 5 bases and J by 4 bases, with 4 bases of the junction left unmatched. This CDR3 is 14 amino acids long. Germline values: CDR1 LNHDA, CDR2 SQIVND (reference sequence). The chain's CDR3 is CASSPGQGEYEQYF. The CDR3 DNA reads as TGTGCCAGTAGTCCGGGACAGGGGGAATACGAGCAGTACTTC.

V usage is TRBV2 and J usage is TRBJ2-5, with D maybe TRBD1 (6 bases). CDR1 and CDR2 from the germline V gene are SNHLY and FYNNEI. The CDR3 spans 16 residues. The V end was cut by 2 bases, the J end by 3 bases, with 16 bases between. The CDR3 sequence: CASSETQGARKETQYF. The CDR3, as DNA: TGTGCCAGCAGTGAAACACAGGGTGCCCGTAAAGAGACCCAGTACTTC.

The chain joins TRBV19 to TRBJ2-5; tentative D call: TRBD1 (5 bases). V lost 3 bases to trimming and J lost 2 bases, with 7 bases between them. Germline V CDR1 and CDR2: LNHDA, SQIVND (reference sequence). CDR3 length: 13 amino acids. CDR3: CASSMGHQETQYF. Here the CDR3 DNA reads TGTGCCAGTAGTATGGGGCATCAAGAGACCCAGTACTTC.

The chain has TRBV5-1 and TRBJ2-1, with D hard to call. Germline lookup yields CDR1 SGHRS and CDR2 YFSETQ. The CDR3 extends over 13 amino acids. Trimming shortened V by 7 bases and J by 5 bases, and 13 bases separated the two germline ends. The CDR3 loop reads CASSLFSHNEQFF. As DNA, the CDR3 is TGCGCCAGCTCACTCTTTAGCCACAATGAGCAGTTCTTC.

The chain uses TRBV27 and TRBJ2-2, with 9 bases aligning to TRBD2. Germline CDR1 is MNHEY and CDR2 is SMNVEV (reference sequence). This CDR3 has 17 amino acids. Germline trimming cut 8 bases from V and 0 bases from J; bases unmatched to any gene: 10. This CDR3 is CASSLRAGGTNTGELFF. CDR3 sequence (DNA): TGTGCCAGCTCCCTTCGGGCGGGGGGGACGAACACCGGGGAGCTGTTTTTT.

The chain combines TRBV5-1 with TRBJ1-6; D uncertain. Germline V gene lookup returns CDR1 SGHRS and CDR2 YFSETQ. Trimming cost V 6 bases and J 2 bases, with 12 bases left between them. The CDR3 loop spans 15 amino acids. The CDR3 nucleotides read TGCGCCAGCACCCCGGACGGGGCCTATAATTCACCCCTCCACTTT. Protein: CASTPDGAYNSPLHF.

Comments on this clone: Other DNA sequences in this sample translate to the same CDR3. This chain uses TRBV5-1 with TRBJ1-4, with D tentatively TRBD1 (6 bases). Germline loops: CDR1 SGHRS, CDR2 YFSETQ. V lost 4 bases to trimming and J lost 2 bases, with 9 bases between them. The CDR3 is 14 amino acids. CDR3 sequence: CASSLGATNEKLFF. DNA for the CDR3: TGCGCCAGCAGCCTGGGGGCGACTAATGAAAAACTGTTTTTT. Full variable domain (remainder filled in from reference TRBV5-1 and TRBJ1-4): KAGVTQTPRYLIKTRGQQVTLSCSPISGHRSVSWYQQTPGQGLQFLFEYFSETQRNKGNFPGRFSGRQFSNSRSEMNVSTLELGDSALYLCASSLGATNEKLFFGSGTQLSVL.

The chain combines TRBV5-1 with TRBJ1-1, with D tentatively TRBD1 (5 bases). Germline assignment: CDR1 SGHRS and CDR2 YFSETQ. Trimming pared 0 bases from V and 0 bases from J, leaving 15 bases between. This CDR3 has 17 amino acids. CDR3 residues: CASSLARGGRMNTEAFF. The CDR3 DNA is TGCGCCAGCAGCTTGGCTCGGGGGGGTCGTATGAACACTGAAGCTTTCTTT.

The chain combines TRBV18 with TRBJ2-2; D unresolved. The CDR3 is made up of 15 amino acids. The germline gives CDR1 KGHSH, CDR2 LQKENI. Trimming took 2 bases from V and 2 from J, leaving 9 bases between them. DNA of the CDR3: TGTGCCAGCTCACCAGTCACAGCAAACACCGGGGAGCTGTTTTTT. It specifies CASSPVTANTGELFF.

This chain connects TRBV28 to TRBJ1-5; TRBD1 aligns across 9 bases. CDR3 size: 16 residues. V lost 5 bases and J lost 11; bases outside the gene matches: 16. Germline-derived CDR1 and CDR2 are MDHEN and SYDVKM. CDR3: CASSLWTGAAFESQHF. The CDR3 nucleotides read TGTGCCAGCAGTCTTTGGACAGGGGCCGCCTTCGAGTCCCAGCATTTT. Variable domain in full (rest from reference TRBV28 and TRBJ1-5): DVKVTQSSRYLVKRTGEKVFLECVQDMDHENMFWYRQDPGLGLRLIYFSYDVKMKEKGDIPEGYSVSREKKERFSLILESASTNQTSMYLCASSLWTGAAFESQHFGDGTRLSIL.

The chain recombines TRBV7-2 with TRBJ2-2; 7 bases line up with TRBD2. The V gene's germline CDR1 is SGHTA and CDR2 FQGNSA. The CDR3 loop spans 15 amino acids. Trimming took 0 bases from V and 6 from J; bases not matched to a gene: 4. The CDR3 region is CASSLAPRGAGELFF. In DNA, the CDR3 is TGTGCCAGCAGCTTAGCCCCTCGGGGGGCCGGGGAGCTGTTTTTT.

This sequence joins TRBV3-1 (or the pseudogene TRBV3-2) and TRBJ1-6; D uncertain. This CDR3 region has 14 residues. Germline V gene data show CDR1 as LGHDT and CDR2 as YNNKEL (reference sequence). V was trimmed by 4 bases and J by 7 bases, leaving 11 bases between them. CDR3 nucleotides: TGTGCCAGCAGCCCCTCGAGGGAAAATTCACCCCTCCACTTT. Protein sequence: CASSPSRENSPLHF.

This chain uses TRBV5-1 with TRBJ2-7, with 7 bases identical to TRBD1. CDR1 is SGHRS and CDR2 is YFSETQ in the germline V gene. CDR3 size: 16 residues. V lost 0 bases, J lost 0 bases, and 6 bases stayed unmatched. The CDR3, as DNA: TGCGCCAGCAGCTTGGCCACCGGACAGGTCTCCTACGAGCAGTACTTC. It yields the protein CASSLATGQVSYEQYF.